This TCR beta chain was sequenced for a study of T cells in severe cutaneous drug reactions. The wider study: RegiSCAR criteria gave all enrolled patients a probable or definite SJS/TEN or DRESS diagnosis. The culprit drug was assigned by the Naranjo and ALDEN algorithms. Study-level findings and limits: Blister cells averaged around 30% and PBMC roughly 5% TRBV12-4 in carbamazepine-induced Stevens-Johnson syndrome or toxic epidermal necrolysis patients.

The CDR3 is made up of 14 amino acids. Germline CDR1 reads MNHEY; CDR2 reads SMNVEV (reference sequence). According to its frequency, this clonotype is medium-sized (0.01 to 0.1%). Antigen: not known. The donors had carbamazepine-induced Stevens-Johnson syndrome or toxic epidermal necrolysis. TCR subtype-specific primers in iRepertoire multiplex PCR prepared libraries for bulk and single-cell sequencing. TCRdb re-called the multiplex PCR reads and gives one entry per CDR3 protein, without DNA. This table lists some 5,000 distinct CDR3 sequences. The source of this sequence is a human donor with a severe cutaneous adverse drug reaction. Sequences were obtained from PBMCs. The rearrangement uses TRBV27 and TRBJ1-1; the D call from TCRdb, TRBD1, cannot be confirmed without DNA. The CDR3 region is CASSPRGGGTEAFF.